This T cell receptor beta chain was sequenced in a study of human CD8 memory T cell subsets. General study points: Similarly high diversity was seen in stem-like memory and precursor exhausted T cells, but not in effector memory cells. Chao1 estimates hinted that stem-like memory T cells outstripped precursor exhausted T cells in diversity.

Buffy coats of healthy donors provided the PBMC used. UMI-labeled 5' RACE was the method by which TCR beta libraries were made. TCRdb reprocessed the 5' RACE reads and reports one entry per CDR3 protein, with no DNA. The sample holds a few thousand distinct CDR3 sequences. The CDR3 contains 16 residues. From germline, CDR1 is SGHRS and CDR2 YFSETQ. This clonotype is classed as medium-sized by frequency. Its matching antigen is unknown. This clonotype was obtained from a human donor in good health. Sequencing input: CD8+ effector memory T cells (TEM) sorted from PBMCs. Subset defined: effector memory CD8 T cells, CCR7- CD45RO+ CD95+. This sequence joins TRBV5-1 and TRBJ2-3; checking the TCRdb D call of TRBD1 is not possible without DNA. The CDR3 sequence: CASSLAEYRGTDTQYF.